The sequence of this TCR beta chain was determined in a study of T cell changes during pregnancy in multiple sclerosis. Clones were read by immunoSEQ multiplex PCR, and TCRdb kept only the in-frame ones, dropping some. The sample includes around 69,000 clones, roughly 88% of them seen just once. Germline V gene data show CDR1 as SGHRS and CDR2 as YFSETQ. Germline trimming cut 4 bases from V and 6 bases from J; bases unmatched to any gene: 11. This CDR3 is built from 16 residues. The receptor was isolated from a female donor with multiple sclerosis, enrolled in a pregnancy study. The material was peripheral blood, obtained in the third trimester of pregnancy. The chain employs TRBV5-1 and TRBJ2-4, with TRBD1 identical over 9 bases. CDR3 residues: CASSRGQGRLGNIQYF. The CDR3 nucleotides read TGCGCCAGCAGCCGCGGACAGGGGAGGTTGGGAAACATTCAGTACTTC.